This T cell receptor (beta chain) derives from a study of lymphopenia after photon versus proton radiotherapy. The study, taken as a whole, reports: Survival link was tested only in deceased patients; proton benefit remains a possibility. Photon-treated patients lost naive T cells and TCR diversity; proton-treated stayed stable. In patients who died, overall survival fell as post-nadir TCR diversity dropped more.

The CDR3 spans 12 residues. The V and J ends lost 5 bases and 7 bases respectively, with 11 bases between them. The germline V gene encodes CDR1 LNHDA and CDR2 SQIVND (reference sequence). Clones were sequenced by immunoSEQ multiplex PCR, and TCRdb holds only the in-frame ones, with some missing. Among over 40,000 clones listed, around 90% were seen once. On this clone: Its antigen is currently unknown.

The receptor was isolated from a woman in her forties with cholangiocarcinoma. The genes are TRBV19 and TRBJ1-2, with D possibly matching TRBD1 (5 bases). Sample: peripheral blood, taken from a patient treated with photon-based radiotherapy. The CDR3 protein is CASSSRGAGYTF. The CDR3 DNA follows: TGTGCCAGTAGTTCCCGGGGCGCTGGCTACACCTTC.